This T cell receptor beta chain derives from a study of T cells after yellow fever vaccination. Points from the study as a whole: Clones that expanded after primary vaccination mostly reappeared after the booster (around 96% CD4, 70% to 90% CD8).

This clonotype appeared many times. No antigen is known for it. The TCR cDNA carried a universal primer site and UMIs from 5'RACE template switching. One entry per CDR3 protein results from TCRdb running MiXCR on the 5' RACE reads. Of 200,000 to 300,000 distinct CDR3 sequences detected, 6.5% to 7.5% appear once; the ten largest clones hold about 0.95%. This sample comprised CD4+ T cells sorted from PBMCs, obtained on the day of the yellow fever booster vaccination. The sequence came from a young man who received the YFV17D yellow fever vaccine.

In DNA, the CDR3 is TGCAGCGCCTGGACTAGGGGGCCCAATGAGCAGTTCTTC. This encodes CSAWTRGPNEQFF. The chain uses TRBV29-1 and TRBJ2-1, with D perhaps matching TRBD1 or TRBD2 (7 bases each). The CDR3 totals 13 residues. V lost 7 bases and J lost 6, with 16 bases in between. CDR1 is SQVTM, CDR2 ANQGSEA, per germline.